Each of the 10 T cell receptor beta chains below was sequenced from the same sample in a study of PD-L1 blockade in urothelial cancer. This sample's time point: pretreatment peripheral blood. Assay used: immunoSEQ multiplex PCR; TCRdb lists only in-frame clones, some missing. Seen here are roughly 100,000 clones, roughly 90% observed once, and the top ten hold about 1%. Sample: PBMCs, taken around atezolizumab (anti-PD-L1) treatment. Source of these receptors: a woman older than 75 with urothelial cancer.

The chain combines TRBV5-1 with TRBJ2-7; 9 positions agree with TRBD2. The trim removed 4 bases at V and 2 bases at J, leaving 10 bases unmatched. The CDR3 contains 16 residues. Per germline, CDR1 SGHRS and CDR2 YFSETQ. The CDR3 here is CASSMGKTSGPYEQYF. In DNA form, the CDR3 reads TGCGCCAGCAGCATGGGCAAGACTAGCGGCCCCTACGAGCAGTACTTC.

The V and J genes are TRBV19 and TRBJ2-6; 9 nucleotides align to TRBD1. The trim removed 7 bases at V and 4 bases at J, leaving 17 bases unmatched. Germline V gene sequence: CDR1 LNHDA, CDR2 SQIVND (reference sequence). The CDR3 sequence is 19 residues long. The CDR3 DNA follows: TGTGCCAGTACTATCCGACAGGGGGGACGGGGACTGGGGGCCAACGTCCTGACTTTC. It specifies CASTIRQGGRGLGANVLTF.

The chain carries TRBV6-1 and TRBJ2-1; the match to TRBD2 covers 7 bases. There are 15 residues in the CDR3. Trimming removed 8 bases from V and 0 bases from J; junction bases left unmatched: 7. CDR1 is MNHNS, CDR2 SASEGT, per germline. The CDR3 here is CASEDGRSSYNEQFF. CDR3 nucleotides: TGTGCCAGCGAAGACGGGAGGAGCTCCTACAATGAGCAGTTCTTC.

The chain links TRBV28 to TRBJ1-5; D uncertain. The CDR3 extends over 13 amino acids. V lost 4 bases and J 7 bases, leaving 11 bases between the germline ends. CDR1 MDHEN and CDR2 SYDVKM come from the germline V gene. CDR3 sequence reads: CASSSGQRQPQHF. In DNA form, the CDR3 reads TGTGCCAGCAGTTCCGGCCAGCGCCAGCCCCAGCATTTT.

This clone appeared a single time. This chain uses TRBV19 with TRBJ2-2, with D possibly TRBD2 on 6 matching bases. Germline lookup yields CDR1 LNHDA and CDR2 SQIVND (reference sequence). This CDR3 spans 15 amino acids. The V gene lost 7 bases and the J gene lost 4 bases, with 16 bases spanning the gap. The CDR3 bases are TGTGCCAGTAACTCAATAGCGGATGCCACCGGGGAGCTGTTTTTT. Encoded protein: CASNSIADATGELFF.

The chain carries TRBV15 and TRBJ2-5; perhaps TRBD2 as D (5 bases). Trimming shortened V by 0 bases and J by 7 bases, and 12 bases separated the two germline ends. Germline V gene data show CDR1 as LNHNV and CDR2 as YYDKDF (reference sequence). The CDR3 extends over 14 amino acids. The CDR3, as DNA: TGTGCCACCAGCAGAGATAGAGGGCCGGGGACCCAGTACTTC. It codes for CATSRDRGPGTQYF.

The chain uses TRBV5-4 and TRBJ2-7; a possible D gene is TRBD2 (6 bases). The CDR3 is made up of 18 amino acids. Trimming shortened V by 4 bases and J by 1 base, and 24 bases separated the two germline ends. Per the germline V gene, CDR1 is SGHNT and CDR2 is YYREEE (reference sequence). CDR3 protein: CASSHSGGDPRLSYEQYF. The DNA of the CDR3 is TGTGCCAGCAGCCATTCGGGCGGGGACCCCCGGCTGTCCTACGAGCAGTACTTC.

The chain joins TRBV5-4 to TRBJ2-7, with no clear D. The CDR3 has 12 amino acids. CDR1 and CDR2 from the germline V gene are SGHNT and YYREEE (reference sequence). V was cut by 0 bases and J by 4 bases, with 5 bases left in between. The CDR3, as DNA: TGTGCCAGCAGCTTGGACAGATACGAGCAGTACTTC. This sequence encodes CASSLDRYEQYF.

The chain employs TRBV7-9 and TRBJ2-1, with TRBD2 matching 12 bases. This CDR3 contains 16 residues. The V gene's germline CDR1 is SEHNR and CDR2 FQNEAQ (reference sequence). Trimming at V came to 1 base and at J to 8 bases, leaving 6 bases not matched to a gene. The CDR3 is CASSLGSTSGRDEQFF. CDR3 DNA sequence: TGTGCCAGCAGCTTAGGTTCGACTAGCGGGAGAGATGAGCAGTTCTTC.

The rearrangement uses TRBV2 and TRBJ1-1, with D unclear. Germline loops: CDR1 SNHLY, CDR2 FYNNEI. Trimming removed 4 bases from V and 0 bases from J, with 9 bases in between. CDR3 length equals 14 residues. CDR3 sequence: CASSGNGVNTEAFF. Written as DNA, the CDR3 is TGTGCCAGCAGTGGGAACGGGGTGAACACTGAAGCTTTCTTT. Full variable domain (missing parts from reference TRBV2 and TRBJ1-1): EPEVTQTPSHQVTQMGQEVILRCVPISNHLYFYWYRQILGQKVEFLVSFYNNEISEKSEIFDDQFSVERPDGSNFTLKIRSTKLEDSAMYFCASSGNGVNTEAFFGQGTRLTVV.